The 32 T cell receptor beta chains listed next were all sequenced from one sample in a study of regulatory T cells in long-lasting Graves disease. Libraries of TCR beta came from iRepertoire HTBI primers plus Arm-PCR of CDR3 regions. Via MiXCR, TCRdb re-called the multiplex PCR reads, giving one row per CDR3 protein. The sample has 400,000 to 500,000 distinct CDR3 sequences, around 20% seen once. Time point here: persistent/refractory GD, antithyroid drugs over 5 years with positive TRAb. The TCR library was made from RNA that had been extracted from PBMCs in TRIzol. The source was peripheral blood mononuclear cells (PBMCs), collected when the disease was refractory, from a patient treated with antithyroid drugs. All receptors derive from a female donor with Graves disease.

This clonotype was detected only a few times. The chain has TRBV5-4 and TRBJ1-2; D unresolved. Trimming removed 4 bases at V and 5 bases at J, with 15 bases between. Per the germline V gene, CDR1 is SGHNT and CDR2 is YYREEE (reference sequence). The CDR3 extends over 14 amino acids. As DNA, the CDR3 is TGTGCCAGCAGCGGGCGGACTTGGAATTATGGCTACACCTTC. Amino acids: CASSGRTWNYGYTF.

This clonotype was recorded at least ten times. The chain carries TRBV3-1 and TRBJ2-5; D is possibly TRBD1 (6 bases). This CDR3 region has 17 residues. V shed 4 bases and J shed 0 bases, with 18 bases lying between them. Germline CDR1 reads LGHDT; CDR2 reads YNNKEL (reference sequence). The CDR3 reads CASSRIKTGVYQETQYF. The CDR3 region has the DNA TGTGCCAGCAGCCGGATAAAGACAGGCGTGTACCAAGAGACCCAGTACTTC.

There are many counts of this clonotype. J is TRBJ1-4 and V is TRBV18; D unclear. V lost 2 bases, J lost 2 bases, and 9 bases lay in between. Germline V CDR1 and CDR2: KGHSH, LQKENI. The CDR3 has 15 residues. The CDR3 DNA sequence: TGTGCCAGCTCACCAGGGGAGGCTACTAATGAAAAACTGTTTTTT. The encoded protein is CASSPGEATNEKLFF.

This clonotype came up a few times. The J gene is TRBJ2-4, the V gene TRBV20-1; D gene ambiguous. CDR1 is DFQATT and CDR2 is SNEGSKA in the germline V gene (reference sequence). CDR3 length: 13 residues. Between the trimmed V and J ends, which lost 6 bases and 1 base, there was a span of 10 bases. The CDR3 sequence is CSARLEAKNIQYF. CDR3 sequence (DNA): TGCAGTGCCCGATTAGAGGCCAAAAACATTCAGTACTTC.

This clonotype has a count of ten or more. The J gene is TRBJ1-5, the V gene TRBV28, with TRBD1 matching 7 bases. Germline V gene data show CDR1 as MDHEN and CDR2 as SYDVKM. Germline trimming cut 4 bases from V and 4 bases from J; bases unmatched to any gene: 7. The CDR3 is 15 amino acids. The CDR3 DNA reads TGTGCCAGCAGTTCCCCACAGGGGCATAATCAGCCCCAGCATTTT. Its translation: CASSSPQGHNQPQHF.

As to this clonotype: An end of the junction does not agree with germline; a read error may underlie this. The gene calls are TRBV7-9 and TRBJ1-1; a possible D gene is TRBD1 (6 bases). Germline CDR1 and CDR2: SEHNR and FQNEAQ (reference sequence). This CDR3 contains 12 residues. DNA for the CDR3: TGTGCCAGCAGTTTAGGGGACACTGAAGCTCTCTTT. Encoded protein: CASSLGDTEALF.

This clonotype was detected only a few times. The V and J genes are TRBV11-2 and TRBJ2-1; no firm D call. Germline V gene data show CDR1 as SGHAT and CDR2 as FQNNGV. The CDR3 is made up of 15 amino acids. V lost 2 bases and J lost 0, with 8 bases in between. In DNA form, the CDR3 reads TGTGCCAGCAGCTTACTAGTGAGCTCCTACAATGAGCAGTTCTTC. This translates into CASSLLVSSYNEQFF.

This clonotype was found a few times. The genes are TRBV29-1 and TRBJ1-2; TRBD1 matches at 7 bases. CDR1 SQVTM and CDR2 ANQGSEA come from the germline V gene. V gave up 2 bases and J gave up 0 bases; unmatched junction bases: 9. The CDR3 loop spans 16 amino acids. This chain's CDR3 is CSVENRAGGTNYGYTF. The CDR3 DNA reads TGCAGCGTTGAAAACAGGGCAGGGGGTACTAACTATGGCTACACCTTC.

This clonotype was counted a few times. The CDR3 spells CASSQYLGYSPLHF. The CDR3, as DNA: TGTGCCAGCAGCCAATACCTCGGCTATTCACCCCTCCACTTT. The chain joins TRBV14 to TRBJ1-6; D gene uncertain. CDR3 size: 14 residues. The V and J ends lost 2 bases and 8 bases respectively, with 10 bases between them. The germline V gene encodes CDR1 SGHDN and CDR2 FVKESK.

In this sample, this clonotype turned up many times. The chain couples TRBV28 to TRBJ2-7; 8 positions agree with TRBD1. The CDR3 sequence is 15 residues long. Germline assignment: CDR1 MDHEN and CDR2 SYDVKM. J lost 1 base, V lost 5 bases, and 7 bases had no gene match. The CDR3 sequence is CASSNSGTGSYEQYF. CDR3 nucleotides: TGTGCCAGCAGTAATTCCGGGACAGGATCCTACGAGCAGTACTTC. The variable domain in full, completed from reference TRBV28 and TRBJ2-7, reads DVKVTQSSRYLVKRTGEKVFLECVQDMDHENMFWYRQDPGLGLRLIYFSYDVKMKEKGDIPEGYSVSREKKERFSLILESASTNQTSMYLCASSNSGTGSYEQYFGPGTRLTVT.

This clonotype was seen ten or more times. The CDR3 DNA sequence: TGTGCCAGCAGAAAAGGGGGGAATTCCTACGAGCAGTACTTC. It yields the protein CASRKGGNSYEQYF. The V gene is TRBV2, the J gene TRBJ2-7, with D possibly called TRBD1 or TRBD2 (6 bases each). Germline V gives CDR1 SNHLY, CDR2 FYNNEI. The CDR3 spans 14 residues. V gave up 6 bases and J gave up 1 base, with 13 bases separating them.

Remarks on this clonotype: A much larger clone differs from this one at a single base, so this may be a read error. The chain joins TRBV29-1 to TRBJ1-5; D might be TRBD1 (6 bases). CDR1 and CDR2 (germline): SQVTM, ANQGSEA. This CDR3 has 16 residues. In DNA, the CDR3 is TGCAGCGTTGAAGTTGGAGGCGGGGGGGGCAATCAGCCCCCGCATTTT. Translated, it gives CSVEVGGGGGNQPPHF. The whole variable domain, filled in from reference TRBV29-1 and TRBJ1-5, reads SAVISQKPSRDICQRGTSLTIQCQVDSQVTMMFWYRQQPGQSLTLIATANQGSEATYESGFVIDKFPISRPNLTFSTLTVSNMSPEDSSIYLCSVEVGGGGGNQPPHFGDGTRLSIL.

This clonotype has a count of ten or more. The V and J genes are TRBV20-1 and TRBJ2-5, with D possibly matching TRBD2 (6 bases). CDR1 DFQATT and CDR2 SNEGSKA come from the germline V gene (reference sequence). The length of the CDR3 is 15 residues. V was shortened by 6 bases and J by 4 bases, with 21 bases between the two germline ends. For the CDR3, the DNA is TGCAGTGCCTGCCGAACGGGAGTGTATAGAGAGACCCAGTACTTC. Residues: CSACRTGVYRETQYF.

Notes on this clonotype: The germline gene is not matched at one end of the junction; a read error may be the cause. The chain carries TRBV19 and TRBJ2-7, with TRBD1 matching 9 bases. The CDR3 consists of 14 residues. The germline V gene encodes CDR1 LNHDA and CDR2 SQIVND (reference sequence). In nucleotides, the CDR3 is TGTGCCTGTAGTTCGTGGACAGGGGAAGACGAGCAGTACTTC. The encoded protein is CACSSWTGEDEQYF. The full variable domain, its missing parts supplied by reference TRBV19 and TRBJ2-7, is DGGITQSPKYLFRKEGQNVTLSCEQNLNHDAMYWYRQDPGQGLRLIYYSQIVNDFQKGDIAEGYSVSREKKESFPLTVTSAQKNPTAFYLCACSSWTGEDEQYFGPGTRLTVT.

This chain connects TRBV7-9 to TRBJ2-7; the match to TRBD1 covers 7 bases. Germline loops: CDR1 SEHNR, CDR2 FQNEAQ (reference sequence). The J segment lost 5 bases and the V segment lost 5 bases, leaving 6 bases of the junction unmatched. The CDR3 is 13 amino acids. The CDR3 reads CASSQTGAHEQYF. The CDR3 DNA follows: TGTGCCAGCAGCCAAACAGGGGCCCACGAGCAGTACTTC. The entire variable domain, with the rest obtained from reference TRBV7-9 and TRBJ2-7, is as follows: DTGVSQNPRHKITKRGQNVTFRCDPISEHNRLYWYRQTLGQGPEFLTYFQNEAQLEKSRLLSDRFSAERPKGSFSTLEIQRTEQGDSAMYLCASSQTGAHEQYFGPGTRLTVT.

This clonotype was counted at least ten times. This chain links TRBV12-3 or TRBV12-4 with TRBJ1-5; D may be TRBD1 (5 bases). V shed 2 bases and J shed 3 bases, with 11 bases lying between them. This CDR3 is 15 amino acids long. The CDR3 spells CASSLRDGDNQPQHF. The CDR3 region has the DNA TGTGCCAGCAGTTTAAGGGACGGTGACAATCAGCCCCAGCATTTT.

Details on this clonotype: With a much larger clone just one base away, this may be a read error. The J gene is TRBJ2-2, the V gene TRBV6-1; D may correspond to TRBD1 or TRBD2 (5 bases each). Trimming cost V 6 bases and J 4 bases, with 39 bases left between them. Germline lookup yields CDR1 MNHNS and CDR2 SASEGT. This CDR3 is built from 23 residues. As DNA, the CDR3 is TGTGCCAGCAGCAACACTGTGGGGACCCGGGACGGGGCGTCCACTTACGGCACCGGGGAGCTGTTTTTT. It encodes CASSNTVGTRDGASTYGTGELFF.

Many counts were recorded for this clonotype. V gene TRBV28 combines with J gene TRBJ1-1; 7 bases agree with TRBD1. V shed 4 bases, J shed 4 bases, and the junction held 9 bases outside the gene matches. Germline V gives CDR1 MDHEN, CDR2 SYDVKM. This CDR3 is 15 amino acids long. CDR3: CASSSPDRVGTEAFF. Written as DNA, the CDR3 is TGTGCCAGCAGTTCCCCAGACAGGGTCGGCACTGAAGCTTTCTTT.

V gene TRBV19 combines with J gene TRBJ1-6; D may be TRBD1 (5 bases). The CDR3 is 16 amino acids. Germline V gene lookup returns CDR1 LNHDA and CDR2 SQIVND (reference sequence). Trimming stripped 6 bases from V and 5 bases from J, with 17 bases between. In nucleotides, the CDR3 is TGTGCCAGTAGAAAGGACAACTTACCGCATAATTCACCCCTCCACTTT. Translation: CASRKDNLPHNSPLHF.

The J gene is TRBJ1-1, the V gene TRBV2; weak D call: TRBD1 (5 bases). Looked up from germline, CDR1 is SNHLY and CDR2 is FYNNEI. Trimming stripped 6 bases from V and 1 base from J, with 12 bases between. The CDR3 is made up of 14 amino acids. Written as DNA, the CDR3 is TGTGCCAGCAGCGCCTGGGGGTGGAACACTGAAGCTTTCTTT. This gives the protein CASSAWGWNTEAFF.

There are many counts of this clonotype. The chain is built from TRBV30 and TRBJ1-2; D not resolved. Trimming removed 8 bases from V and 3 bases from J, with 13 bases in between. CDR1 and CDR2 (germline): GTSNPN, SVGIG (reference sequence). This CDR3 spans 12 amino acids. CDR3 loop: CAGLTRHYGYTF. CDR3 bases: TGTGCCGGCTTGACACGACACTATGGCTACACCTTC.

This clonotype was found many times. The chain links TRBV19 to TRBJ1-1; D ambiguous. CDR1 and CDR2 (germline): LNHDA, SQIVND (reference sequence). Trimming shortened V by 3 bases and J by 3 bases, and 14 bases separated the two germline ends. The CDR3 covers 15 residues. CDR3 in DNA: TGTGCCAGTAGTATGAAGGGATTTTCGGACACTGAAGCTTTCTTT. Its translation is CASSMKGFSDTEAFF.

This clonotype was seen ten or more times. The chain is built from TRBV2 and TRBJ2-7; D possibly uses TRBD1 or TRBD2 (5 bases each). The CDR3 has 14 amino acids. The V gene lost 1 base and the J gene lost 6 bases, with 13 bases spanning the gap. CDR1 SNHLY and CDR2 FYNNEI come from the germline V gene. CDR3 DNA sequence: TGTGCCAGCAGTGAAGTCGGGGTGCAGGGCGAGCAGTACTTC. This codes for CASSEVGVQGEQYF.

This clonotype was picked up many times. The gene calls are TRBV6-1 and TRBJ1-1, with D possibly TRBD1 on 5 matching bases. Trimming pared 8 bases from V and 1 base from J, leaving 11 bases between. The CDR3 is 13 amino acids. Germline loops: CDR1 MNHNS, CDR2 SASEGT. The CDR3 DNA sequence: TGTGCCAGCTACAGGTCCTGGAACACTGAAGCTTTCTTT. Translated, it gives CASYRSWNTEAFF.

This clonotype was detected ten times or more. The chain joins TRBV28 to TRBJ2-7, with D possibly being TRBD2 (5 bases). Between the trimmed V and J ends, which lost 1 base and 2 bases, there was a span of 9 bases. Germline lookup yields CDR1 MDHEN and CDR2 SYDVKM. This CDR3 is 14 amino acids long. The CDR3 protein is CASSLSGLTYEQYF. As DNA, the CDR3 is TGTGCCAGCAGTTTATCGGGGTTAACCTACGAGCAGTACTTC.

The chain couples TRBV7-2 to TRBJ1-4; D perhaps matches TRBD1 (5 bases). The germline V and J ends were trimmed by 5 bases and 8 bases, with 21 bases remaining between them. The CDR3 sequence is 16 residues long. CDR1 SGHTA and CDR2 FQGNSA come from the germline V gene. The CDR3 loop reads CASSAGGSFGGEKLFF. The CDR3 nucleotides are TGTGCCAGCAGCGCCGGGGGGTCATTCGGAGGGGAAAAACTGTTTTTT.

There are many counts of this clonotype. The rearrangement uses TRBV9 and TRBJ2-5; D perhaps matches TRBD2 (5 bases). V gave up 1 base and J gave up 5 bases, with 15 bases separating them. In germline, CDR1 is SGDLS, CDR2 YYNGEE. This CDR3 region has 15 residues. The CDR3 loop reads CASSVLSYPGETQYF. The CDR3 coding sequence is TGTGCCAGCAGCGTACTAAGCTACCCGGGGGAGACCCAGTACTTC.

There are many counts of this clonotype. Its ends do not fully match the called genes, so a read error is possible. Here the CDR3 DNA reads TGTGCCAGCAGCCAGGGACTGAGCTCTGGGGCCAACGTCCTGACTTTC. Residues: CASSQGLSSGANVLTF. The chain recombines TRBV5-1 with TRBJ2-6; a weak D match, TRBD2 (6 bases). The germline V gene encodes CDR1 SGHRS and CDR2 YFSETQ. The CDR3 is 16 amino acids.

The chain combines TRBV20-1 with TRBJ1-6, with a weak D call TRBD1 (5 bases). CDR1 DFQATT and CDR2 SNEGSKA come from the germline V gene (reference sequence). Trimming cost V 6 bases and J 0 bases, with 15 bases left between them. The length of the CDR3 is 16 residues. The CDR3 is CSAKWGSGSYNSPLHF. The CDR3 region has the DNA TGCAGTGCGAAGTGGGGGTCAGGCTCCTATAATTCACCCCTCCACTTT.

This clonotype appeared many times. The junction departs from the called germline gene at one end, perhaps through a read error. This chain links TRBV14 with TRBJ2-7; unclear D gene. CDR1 is SGHDN and CDR2 is FVKESK in the germline V gene. The CDR3 loop spans 14 amino acids. The CDR3 sequence: CASSQVGSSYEQYF. CDR3 nucleotides: TGCGCCAGCAGCCAGGTGGGTTCGTCCTACGAGCAGTACTTC.

CDR3 amino acids: CAWSEETATDTQYF. The CDR3, as DNA: TGTGCCTGGAGCGAAGAAACGGCCACAGATACGCAGTATTTT. The chain uses TRBV30 and TRBJ2-3; D gene unclear. The CDR3 runs to 14 residues. Germline loops: CDR1 GTSNPN, CDR2 SVGIG (reference sequence). V shed 3 bases and J shed 2 bases, with 12 bases lying between them.

This clonotype was recorded at least ten times. The chain has TRBV6-2 or TRBV6-3 and TRBJ1-1; D is ambiguous. V lost 5 bases and J 10 bases, leaving 17 bases between the germline ends. The length of the CDR3 is 13 residues. Per germline, CDR1 MNHEY and CDR2 SVGEGT. As DNA, the CDR3 is TGTGCCAGCAGTACTCCTCCTATCCACTTAGCTTTCTTT. Protein sequence: CASSTPPIHLAFF.